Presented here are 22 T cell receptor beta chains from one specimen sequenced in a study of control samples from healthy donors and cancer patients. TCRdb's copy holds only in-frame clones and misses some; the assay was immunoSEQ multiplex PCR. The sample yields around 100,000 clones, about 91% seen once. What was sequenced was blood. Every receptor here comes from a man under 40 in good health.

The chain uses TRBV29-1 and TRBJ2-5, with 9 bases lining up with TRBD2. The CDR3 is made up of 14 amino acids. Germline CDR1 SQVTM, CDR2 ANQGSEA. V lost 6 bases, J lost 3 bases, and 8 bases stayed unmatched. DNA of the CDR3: TGCAGCGTCACCGGGACTAGCCCTGAAGAGACCCAGTACTTC. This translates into CSVTGTSPEETQYF.

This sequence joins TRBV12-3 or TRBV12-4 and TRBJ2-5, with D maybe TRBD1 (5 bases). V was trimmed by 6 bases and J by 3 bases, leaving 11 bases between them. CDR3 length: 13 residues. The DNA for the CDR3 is TGTGCCAGCAGCCAAAAGGGGAAAGAGACCCAGTACTTC. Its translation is CASSQKGKETQYF.

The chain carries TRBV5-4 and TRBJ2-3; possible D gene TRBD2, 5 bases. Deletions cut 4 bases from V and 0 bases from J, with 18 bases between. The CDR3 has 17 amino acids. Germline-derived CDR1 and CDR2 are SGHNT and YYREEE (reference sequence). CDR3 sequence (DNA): TGTGCCAGCAGCAGTCCAAAGGCGGGTTATAGCACAGATACGCAGTATTTT. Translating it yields CASSSPKAGYSTDTQYF.

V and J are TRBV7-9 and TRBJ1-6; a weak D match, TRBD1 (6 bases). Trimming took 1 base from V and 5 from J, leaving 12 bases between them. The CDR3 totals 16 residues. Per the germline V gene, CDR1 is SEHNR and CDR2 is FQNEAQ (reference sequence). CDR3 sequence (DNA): TGTGCCAGCAGCTTAGGAGGGGGATCGGATAATTCACCCCTCCACTTT. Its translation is CASSLGGGSDNSPLHF.

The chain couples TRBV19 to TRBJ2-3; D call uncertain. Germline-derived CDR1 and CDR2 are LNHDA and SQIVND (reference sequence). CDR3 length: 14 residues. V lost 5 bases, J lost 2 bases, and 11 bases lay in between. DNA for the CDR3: TGTGCCAGTAGTCAACCGACGAACACAGATACGCAGTATTTT. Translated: CASSQPTNTDTQYF.

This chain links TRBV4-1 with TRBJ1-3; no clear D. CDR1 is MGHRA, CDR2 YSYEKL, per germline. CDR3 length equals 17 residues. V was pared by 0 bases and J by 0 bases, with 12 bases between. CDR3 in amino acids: CASSQEGFRSSGNTIYF. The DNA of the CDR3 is TGCGCCAGCAGCCAAGAGGGATTCCGGAGCTCTGGAAACACCATATATTTT.

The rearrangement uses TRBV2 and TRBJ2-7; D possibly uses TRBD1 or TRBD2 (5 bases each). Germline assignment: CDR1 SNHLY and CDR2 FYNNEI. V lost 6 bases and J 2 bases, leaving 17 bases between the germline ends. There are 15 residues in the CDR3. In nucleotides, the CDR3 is TGTGCCAGCAGATTACGGGACGGCCGGACCTACGAGCAGTACTTC. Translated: CASRLRDGRTYEQYF.

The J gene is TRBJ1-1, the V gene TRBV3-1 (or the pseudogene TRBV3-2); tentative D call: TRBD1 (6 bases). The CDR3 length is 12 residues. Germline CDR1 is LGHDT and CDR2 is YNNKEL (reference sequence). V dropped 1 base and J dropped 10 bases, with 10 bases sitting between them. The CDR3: CASSQGGRGAFF. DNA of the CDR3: TGTGCCAGCAGCCAAGGGGGGCGGGGAGCTTTCTTT.

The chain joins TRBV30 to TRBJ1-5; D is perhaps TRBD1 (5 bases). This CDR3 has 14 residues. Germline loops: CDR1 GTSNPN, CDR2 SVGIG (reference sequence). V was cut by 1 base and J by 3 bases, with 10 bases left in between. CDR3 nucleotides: TGTGCCTGGAGTGGCGGAGGGGTCAATCAGCCCCAGCATTTT. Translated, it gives CAWSGGGVNQPQHF.

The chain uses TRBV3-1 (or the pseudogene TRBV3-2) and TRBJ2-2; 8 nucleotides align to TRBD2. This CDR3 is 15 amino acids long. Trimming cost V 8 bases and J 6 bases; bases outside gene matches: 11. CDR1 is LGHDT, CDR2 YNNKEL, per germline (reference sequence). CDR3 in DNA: TGTGCCAGCGTCCACGCAGCGGGAGCGTCCGGGGAGCTGTTTTTT. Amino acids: CASVHAAGASGELFF.

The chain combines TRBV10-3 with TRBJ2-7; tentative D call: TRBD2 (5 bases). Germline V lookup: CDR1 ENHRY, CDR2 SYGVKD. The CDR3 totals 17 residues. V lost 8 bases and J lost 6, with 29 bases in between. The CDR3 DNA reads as TGTGCCATCCTCCGGTCCTCCGGGTCTTTCAACAGCGGCGAGCAGTACTTC. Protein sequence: CAILRSSGSFNSGEQYF.

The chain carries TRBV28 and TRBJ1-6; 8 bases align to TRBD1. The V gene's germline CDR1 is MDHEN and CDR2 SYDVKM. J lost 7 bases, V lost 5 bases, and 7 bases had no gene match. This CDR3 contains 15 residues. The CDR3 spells CASSGGDRLNSPLHF. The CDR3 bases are TGTGCCAGCAGTGGGGGGGACAGGCTGAATTCACCCCTCCACTTT.

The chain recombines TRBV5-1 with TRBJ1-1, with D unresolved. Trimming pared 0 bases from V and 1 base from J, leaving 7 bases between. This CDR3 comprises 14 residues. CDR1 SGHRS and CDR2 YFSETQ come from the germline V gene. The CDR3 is CASSLVRENTEAFF. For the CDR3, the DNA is TGCGCCAGCAGCTTGGTCCGTGAGAACACTGAAGCTTTCTTT.

The DNA of the CDR3 is TGTGCCAGCAGCGCTAGCGGGGTGGGTGAGCAGTTCTTC. This gives the protein CASSASGVGEQFF. The genes are TRBV2 and TRBJ2-1; 9 bases match TRBD2. CDR1 and CDR2 (germline): SNHLY, FYNNEI. The CDR3 is 13 amino acids. V gave up 6 bases and J gave up 9 bases; unmatched junction bases: 6.

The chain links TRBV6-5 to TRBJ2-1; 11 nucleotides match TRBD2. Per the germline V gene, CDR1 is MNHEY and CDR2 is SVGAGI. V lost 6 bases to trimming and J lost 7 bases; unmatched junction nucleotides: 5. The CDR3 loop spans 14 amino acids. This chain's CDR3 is CASRIGTSGNEQFF. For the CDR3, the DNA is TGTGCCAGCAGGATTGGGACTAGCGGAAATGAGCAGTTCTTC.

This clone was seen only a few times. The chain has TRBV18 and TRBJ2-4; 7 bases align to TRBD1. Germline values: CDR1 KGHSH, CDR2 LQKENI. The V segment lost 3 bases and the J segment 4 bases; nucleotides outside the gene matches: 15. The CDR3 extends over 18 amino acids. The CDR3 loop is CASSPGVLSPQGKNIQYF. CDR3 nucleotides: TGTGCCAGCTCACCCGGAGTTCTATCCCCACAGGGGAAAAACATTCAGTACTTC.

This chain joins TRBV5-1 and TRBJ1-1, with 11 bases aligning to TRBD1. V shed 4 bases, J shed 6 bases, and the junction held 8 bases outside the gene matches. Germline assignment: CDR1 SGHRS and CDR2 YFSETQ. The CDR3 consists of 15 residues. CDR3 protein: CASSGQGAREPEAFF. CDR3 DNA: TGCGCCAGCAGCGGACAGGGGGCGAGGGAACCTGAAGCTTTCTTT.

The CDR3 here is CASSRTGADTQYF. The DNA of the CDR3 is TGTGCCAGCAGCCGCACAGGGGCAGATACGCAGTATTTT. The chain links TRBV14 to TRBJ2-3; 7 nucleotides match TRBD1. The ends lost 4 bases at V and 4 bases at J; junction bases unmatched: 2. CDR3 length: 13 amino acids. Germline CDR1 SGHDN, CDR2 FVKESK.

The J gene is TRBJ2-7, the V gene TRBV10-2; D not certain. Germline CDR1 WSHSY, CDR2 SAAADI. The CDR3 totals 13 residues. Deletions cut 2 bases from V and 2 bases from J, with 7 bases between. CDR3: CASSETGTYEQYF. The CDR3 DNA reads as TGCGCCAGCAGTGAGACGGGTACCTACGAGCAGTACTTC.

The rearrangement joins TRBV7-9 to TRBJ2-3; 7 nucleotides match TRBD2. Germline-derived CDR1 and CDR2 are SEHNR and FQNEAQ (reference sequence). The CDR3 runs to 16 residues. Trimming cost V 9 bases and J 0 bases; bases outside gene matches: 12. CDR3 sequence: CASRFGGGRSTDTQYF. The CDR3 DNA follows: TGTGCCAGTAGATTTGGTGGCGGGAGAAGCACAGATACGCAGTATTTT. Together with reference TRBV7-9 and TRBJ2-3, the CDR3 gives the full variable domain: DTGVSQNPRHKITKRGQNVTFRCDPISEHNRLYWYRQTLGQGPEFLTYFQNEAQLEKSRLLSDRFSAERPKGSFSTLEIQRTEQGDSAMYLCASRFGGGRSTDTQYFGPGTRLTVL.

This CDR3 reads CASSAGFQPQHF. As DNA, the CDR3 is TGTGCCAGCAGTGCAGGGTTTCAGCCCCAGCATTTT. The chain joins TRBV2 to TRBJ1-5, with D possibly TRBD1 on 5 matching bases. The germline V gene encodes CDR1 SNHLY and CDR2 FYNNEI. The ends were cut back, 4 bases at V and 6 bases at J, with 7 bases in the middle. The CDR3 has 12 residues.

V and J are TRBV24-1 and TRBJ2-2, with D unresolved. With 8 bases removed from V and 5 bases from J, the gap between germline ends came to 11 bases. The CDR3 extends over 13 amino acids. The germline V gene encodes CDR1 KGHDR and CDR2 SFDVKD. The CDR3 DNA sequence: TGTGCCACCAAGGTCTTTAGAACCGGGGAGCTGTTTTTT. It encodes CATKVFRTGELFF.